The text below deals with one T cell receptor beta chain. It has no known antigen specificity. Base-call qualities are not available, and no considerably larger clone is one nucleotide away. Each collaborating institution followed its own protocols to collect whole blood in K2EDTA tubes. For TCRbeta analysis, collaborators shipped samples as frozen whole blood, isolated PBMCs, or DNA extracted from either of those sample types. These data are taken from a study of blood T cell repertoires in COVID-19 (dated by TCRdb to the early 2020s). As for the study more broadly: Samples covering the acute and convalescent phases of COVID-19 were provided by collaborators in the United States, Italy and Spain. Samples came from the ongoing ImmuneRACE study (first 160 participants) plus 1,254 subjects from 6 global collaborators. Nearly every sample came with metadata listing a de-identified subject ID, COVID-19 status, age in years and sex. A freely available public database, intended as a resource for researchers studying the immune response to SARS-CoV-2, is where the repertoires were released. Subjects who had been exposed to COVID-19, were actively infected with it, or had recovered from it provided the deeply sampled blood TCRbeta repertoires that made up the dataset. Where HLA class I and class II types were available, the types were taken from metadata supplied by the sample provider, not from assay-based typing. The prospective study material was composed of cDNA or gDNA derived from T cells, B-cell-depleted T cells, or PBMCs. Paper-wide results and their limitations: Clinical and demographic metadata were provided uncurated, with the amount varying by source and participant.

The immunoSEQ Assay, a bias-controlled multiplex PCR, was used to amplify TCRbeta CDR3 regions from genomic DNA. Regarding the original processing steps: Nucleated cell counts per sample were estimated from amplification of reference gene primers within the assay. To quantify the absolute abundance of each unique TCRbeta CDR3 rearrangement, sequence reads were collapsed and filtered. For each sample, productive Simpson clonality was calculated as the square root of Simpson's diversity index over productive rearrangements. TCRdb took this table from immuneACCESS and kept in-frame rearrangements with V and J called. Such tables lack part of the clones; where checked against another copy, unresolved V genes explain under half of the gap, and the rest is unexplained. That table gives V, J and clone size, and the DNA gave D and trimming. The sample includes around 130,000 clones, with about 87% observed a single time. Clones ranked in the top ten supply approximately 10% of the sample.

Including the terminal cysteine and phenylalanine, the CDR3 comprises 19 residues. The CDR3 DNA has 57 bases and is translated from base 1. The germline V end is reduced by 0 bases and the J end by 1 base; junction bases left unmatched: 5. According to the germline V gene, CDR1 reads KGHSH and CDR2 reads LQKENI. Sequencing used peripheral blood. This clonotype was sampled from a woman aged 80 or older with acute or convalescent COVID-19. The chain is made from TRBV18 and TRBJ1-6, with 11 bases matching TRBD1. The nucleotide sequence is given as TGTGCCAGCTCACCACCGGTATGGGACAGGGGGTCCTATAATTCACCCCTCCACTTT. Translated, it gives CASSPPVWDRGSYNSPLHF.